This TCR beta chain is from a study of blood T cell repertoires in COVID-19. Overall study: Both acute and convalescent COVID-19 samples were obtained from the United States, Italy and Spain.

This clone has just one count. The table came from immunoSEQ multiplex PCR; TCRdb's copy has only in-frame clones and leaves some out. The sample holds hundreds of thousands of clones, roughly 89% seen once. The germline V gene has CDR1 SGHNT and CDR2 YENEEA. The CDR3 covers 15 residues. The V gene end was trimmed by 2 bases and the J gene end by 1 base; junction bases not matched to a gene: 3. Seattle patients were enrolled during active infection and followed longitudinally. The specimen sequenced was peripheral blood. The rearrangement joins TRBV11-3 to TRBJ2-3; TRBD2 matches 7 bases. The sequence derives from a man between 18 and 35 years old with COVID-19, enrolled during active disease. CDR3 sequence reads: CASSLSSGGTDTQYF. In nucleotides, the CDR3 is TGTGCCAGCAGCTTAAGCAGCGGGGGCACAGATACGCAGTATTTT.